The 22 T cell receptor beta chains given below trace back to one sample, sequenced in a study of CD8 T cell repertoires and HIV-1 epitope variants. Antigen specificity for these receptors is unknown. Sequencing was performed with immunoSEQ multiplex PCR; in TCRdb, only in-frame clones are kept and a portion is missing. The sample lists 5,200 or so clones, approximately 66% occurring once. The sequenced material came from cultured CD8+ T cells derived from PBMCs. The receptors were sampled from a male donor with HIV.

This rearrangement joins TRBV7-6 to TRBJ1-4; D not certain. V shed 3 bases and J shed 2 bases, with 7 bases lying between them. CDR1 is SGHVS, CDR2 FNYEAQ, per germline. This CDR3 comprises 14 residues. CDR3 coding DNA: TGTGCCAGCAGCTTTAGTGAGACTAATGAAAAACTGTTTTTT. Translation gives CASSFSETNEKLFF.

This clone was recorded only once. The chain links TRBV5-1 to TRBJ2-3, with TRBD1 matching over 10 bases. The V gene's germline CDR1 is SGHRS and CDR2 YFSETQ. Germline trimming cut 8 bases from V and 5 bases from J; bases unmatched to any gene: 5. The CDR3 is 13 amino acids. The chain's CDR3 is CASRDRGIDTQYF. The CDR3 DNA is TGCGCCAGTCGGGACAGGGGTATAGATACGCAGTATTTT.

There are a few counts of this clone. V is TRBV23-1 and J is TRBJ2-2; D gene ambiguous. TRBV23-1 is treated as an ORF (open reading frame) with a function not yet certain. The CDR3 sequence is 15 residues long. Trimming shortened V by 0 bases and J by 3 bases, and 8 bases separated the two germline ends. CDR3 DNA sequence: TGCGCCAGCAGTCAATCGACCCTCTACACCGGGGAGCTGTTTTTT. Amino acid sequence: CASSQSTLYTGELFF.

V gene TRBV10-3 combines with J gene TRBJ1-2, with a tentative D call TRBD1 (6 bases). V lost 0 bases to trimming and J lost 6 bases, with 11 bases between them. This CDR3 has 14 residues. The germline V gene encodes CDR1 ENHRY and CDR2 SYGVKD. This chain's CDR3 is CAISESMGGDGYTF. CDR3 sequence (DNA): TGTGCCATCAGTGAGTCGATGGGGGGCGATGGCTACACCTTC.

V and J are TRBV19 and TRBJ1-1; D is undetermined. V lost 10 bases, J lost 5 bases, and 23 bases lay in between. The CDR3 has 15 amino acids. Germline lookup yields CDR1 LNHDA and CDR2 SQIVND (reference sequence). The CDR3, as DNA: TGTGCCACTTCGGGAAGTACGGCGTCCGATACTGAAGCTTTCTTT. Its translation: CATSGSTASDTEAFF.

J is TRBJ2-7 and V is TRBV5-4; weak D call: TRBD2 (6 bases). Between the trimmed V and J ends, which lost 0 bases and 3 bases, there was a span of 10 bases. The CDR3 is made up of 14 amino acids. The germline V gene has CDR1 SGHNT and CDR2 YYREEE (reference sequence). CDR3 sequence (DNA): TGTGCCAGCAGCTTGGGACTAGAGGTCTACGAGCAGTACTTC. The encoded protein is CASSLGLEVYEQYF.

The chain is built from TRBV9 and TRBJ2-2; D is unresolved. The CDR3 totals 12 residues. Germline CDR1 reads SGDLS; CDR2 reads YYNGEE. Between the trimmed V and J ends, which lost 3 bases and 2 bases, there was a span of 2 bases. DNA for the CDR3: TGTGCCAGCAGCGAAAACACCGGGGAGCTGTTTTTT. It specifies CASSENTGELFF.

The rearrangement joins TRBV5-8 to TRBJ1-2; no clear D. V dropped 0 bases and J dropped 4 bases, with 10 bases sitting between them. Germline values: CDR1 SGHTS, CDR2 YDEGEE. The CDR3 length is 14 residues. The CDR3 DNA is TGTGCCAGCAGCTTGGCAGGCCTTGGCTATGGCTACACCTTC. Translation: CASSLAGLGYGYTF.

The CDR3 nucleotides read TGTGCCAGCAGTTTGGGGGGAGCAAACACTGAAGCTTTCTTT. Translation: CASSLGGANTEAFF. The chain links TRBV28 to TRBJ1-1, with D possibly matching TRBD1 (5 bases). The CDR3 contains 14 residues. Germline V gene lookup returns CDR1 MDHEN and CDR2 SYDVKM. The germline V and J ends were trimmed by 3 bases and 2 bases, with 10 bases remaining between them.

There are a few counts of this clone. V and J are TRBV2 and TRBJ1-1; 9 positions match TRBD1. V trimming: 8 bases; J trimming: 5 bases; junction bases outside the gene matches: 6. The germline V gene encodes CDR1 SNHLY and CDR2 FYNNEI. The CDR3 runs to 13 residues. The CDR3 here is CASRGTGSTEAFF. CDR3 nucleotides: TGTGCCAGCCGCGGGACAGGGAGTACTGAAGCTTTCTTT.

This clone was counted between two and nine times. The CDR3 sequence is CASRGYNSPLHF. The CDR3 nucleotides read TGTGCCAGCAGGGGGTATAATTCACCCCTCCACTTT. This chain connects TRBV27 to TRBJ1-6; D is ambiguous. The CDR3 consists of 12 residues. Trimming removed 6 bases from V and 4 bases from J, with 4 bases in between. Per germline, CDR1 MNHEY and CDR2 SMNVEV (reference sequence).

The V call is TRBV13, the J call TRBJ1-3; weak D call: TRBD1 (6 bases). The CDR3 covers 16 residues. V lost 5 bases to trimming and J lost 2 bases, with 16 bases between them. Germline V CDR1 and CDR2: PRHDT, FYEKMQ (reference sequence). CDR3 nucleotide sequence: TGTGCCAGCAGCCCCCACGGAGGGGGAACTGGAAACACCATATATTTT. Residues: CASSPHGGGTGNTIYF.

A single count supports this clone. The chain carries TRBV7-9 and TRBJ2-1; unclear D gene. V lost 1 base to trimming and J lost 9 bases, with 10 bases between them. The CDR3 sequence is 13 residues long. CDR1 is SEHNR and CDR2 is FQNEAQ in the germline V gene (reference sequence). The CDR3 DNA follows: TGTGCCAGCAGCTTAGACGGTGCCAGTGAGCAGTTCTTC. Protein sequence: CASSLDGASEQFF.

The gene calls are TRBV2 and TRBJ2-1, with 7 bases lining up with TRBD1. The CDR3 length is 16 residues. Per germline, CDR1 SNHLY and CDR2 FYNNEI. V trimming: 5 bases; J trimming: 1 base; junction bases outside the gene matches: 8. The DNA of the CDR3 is TGTGCCAGCAGTTTATCACAGGGGATATCCTACAATGAGCAGTTCTTC. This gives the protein CASSLSQGISYNEQFF.

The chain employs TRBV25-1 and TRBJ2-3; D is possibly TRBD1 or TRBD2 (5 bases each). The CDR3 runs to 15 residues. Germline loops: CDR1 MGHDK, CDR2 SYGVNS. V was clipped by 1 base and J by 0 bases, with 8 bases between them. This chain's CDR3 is CASSEWGSSTDTQYF. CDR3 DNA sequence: TGTGCCAGCAGTGAATGGGGGAGTAGCACAGATACGCAGTATTTT.

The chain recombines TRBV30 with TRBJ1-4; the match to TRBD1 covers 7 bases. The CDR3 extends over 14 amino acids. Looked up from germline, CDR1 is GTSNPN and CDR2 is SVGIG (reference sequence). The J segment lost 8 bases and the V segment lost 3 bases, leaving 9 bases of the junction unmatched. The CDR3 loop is CAWRETGKGEKLFF. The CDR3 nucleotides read TGTGCCTGGAGGGAGACAGGGAAAGGAGAAAAACTGTTTTTT.

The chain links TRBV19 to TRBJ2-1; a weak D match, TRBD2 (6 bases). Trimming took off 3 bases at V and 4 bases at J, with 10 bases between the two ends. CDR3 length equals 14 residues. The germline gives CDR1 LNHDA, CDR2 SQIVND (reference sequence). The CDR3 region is CASSMSGLYNEQFF. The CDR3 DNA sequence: TGTGCCAGTAGTATGTCGGGACTTTACAATGAGCAGTTCTTC.

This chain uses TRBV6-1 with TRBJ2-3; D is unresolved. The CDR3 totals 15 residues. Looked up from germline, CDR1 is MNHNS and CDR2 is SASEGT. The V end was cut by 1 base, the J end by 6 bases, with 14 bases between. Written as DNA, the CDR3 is TGTGCCAGCAGTGAAGTCCTGACGGTCCGCGATACGCAGTATTTT. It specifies CASSEVLTVRDTQYF.

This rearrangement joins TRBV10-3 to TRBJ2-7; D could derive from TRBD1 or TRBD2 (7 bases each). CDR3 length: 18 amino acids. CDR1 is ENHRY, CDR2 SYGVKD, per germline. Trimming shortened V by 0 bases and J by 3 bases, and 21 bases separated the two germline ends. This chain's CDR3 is CAISESRGGSLSGYEQYF. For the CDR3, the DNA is TGTGCCATCAGTGAGTCCAGGGGGGGTAGTTTGTCGGGCTACGAGCAGTACTTC.

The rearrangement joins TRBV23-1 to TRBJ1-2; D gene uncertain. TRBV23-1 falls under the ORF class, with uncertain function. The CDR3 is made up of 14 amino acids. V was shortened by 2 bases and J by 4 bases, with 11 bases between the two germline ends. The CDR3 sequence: CASSQPRKGYGYTF. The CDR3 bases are TGCGCCAGCAGTCAACCCCGAAAGGGCTATGGCTACACCTTC.

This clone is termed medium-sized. The CDR3 here is CASSIQPGLAGDFLDEQFF. Here the CDR3 DNA reads TGTGCCAGTAGTATACAGCCGGGACTAGCGGGAGATTTCTTAGATGAGCAGTTCTTC. J is TRBJ2-1 and V is TRBV19; 14 positions agree with TRBD2. The CDR3 runs to 19 residues. With 2 bases clipped from V and 8 bases from J, the junction kept 14 bases outside the gene matches. CDR1 is LNHDA and CDR2 is SQIVND in the germline V gene (reference sequence). The complete variable domain, with remaining parts taken from reference TRBV19 and TRBJ2-1, reads DGGITQSPKYLFRKEGQNVTLSCEQNLNHDAMYWYRQDPGQGLRLIYYSQIVNDFQKGDIAEGYSVSREKKESFPLTVTSAQKNPTAFYLCASSIQPGLAGDFLDEQFFGPGTRLTVL.

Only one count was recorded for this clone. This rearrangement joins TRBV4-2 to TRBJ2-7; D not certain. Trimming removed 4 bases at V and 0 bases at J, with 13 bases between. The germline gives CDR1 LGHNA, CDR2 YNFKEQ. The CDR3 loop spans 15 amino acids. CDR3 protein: CASSLGGQSSYEQYF. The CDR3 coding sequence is TGTGCCAGCAGCCTGGGTGGGCAGAGCTCCTACGAGCAGTACTTC.